Shown below are 13 T cell receptor beta chains from a single sample sequenced in a study of T-cell reconstitution after alpha-beta-depleted transplantation in children. Unique molecular identifiers were incorporated when the TCRbeta library was constructed. A single record per CDR3 protein comes from TCRdb applying MiXCR to the PCR reads. The sample lists a few hundred thousand distinct CDR3 sequences; roughly 16% were seen once. Sequencing was performed on PBMCs, mostly from graft donor cells, taken 360 days after TCRalphabeta/CD19-depleted stem cell transplant. These receptors were collected from a boy under two years old who had a stem cell transplant for Wiskott-Aldrich syndrome, so the T cells may come from the graft donor.

The rearrangement uses TRBV4-3 and TRBJ2-1; a possible D gene is TRBD1 (6 bases). The ends were cut back, 5 bases at V and 3 bases at J, with 20 bases in the middle. Germline CDR1 and CDR2: LGHNA and YSLEER. CDR3 length: 17 residues. CDR3 sequence reads: CASSDYPNRANYNEQFF. CDR3 coding DNA: TGCGCCAGCAGCGATTACCCGAACAGGGCAAACTACAATGAGCAGTTCTTC.

This clonotype turned up a few times. The chain carries TRBV7-6 and TRBJ2-7, with no clear D. Germline lookup yields CDR1 SGHVS and CDR2 FNYEAQ. The CDR3 length is 15 residues. V lost 2 bases to trimming and J lost 3 bases, with 14 bases between them. CDR3 region: CASSLFPGHLYEQYF. In nucleotides, the CDR3 is TGTGCCAGCAGCTTATTTCCGGGCCACCTCTACGAGCAGTACTTC.

This clonotype was recorded a few times. The V gene is TRBV10-3, the J gene TRBJ2-7; 8 bases agree with TRBD1. Looked up from germline, CDR1 is ENHRY and CDR2 is SYGVKD. This CDR3 comprises 11 residues. J gave up 4 bases and V 8 bases, and 1 base lay outside the gene matches. The CDR3 here is CAIGQGYEQYF. CDR3 DNA sequence: TGTGCCATCGGACAGGGTTACGAGCAGTACTTC.

This clonotype was counted a few times. The V and J genes are TRBV24-1 and TRBJ2-5, with 12 positions matching TRBD2. CDR1 and CDR2 (germline): KGHDR, SFDVKD. The CDR3 loop spans 16 amino acids. The junction had 2 bases not matched to a gene; V was cut back by 1 base and J by 3 bases. The CDR3 loop is CATSDFRTSGEETQYF. As DNA, the CDR3 is TGTGCCACCAGTGATTTTAGGACTAGCGGGGAAGAGACCCAGTACTTC.

This clonotype was recorded at least ten times. The chain combines TRBV7-9 with TRBJ1-1, with unresolved D. The CDR3 contains 13 residues. V lost 1 base, J lost 9 bases, and 12 bases lay in between. The germline V gene encodes CDR1 SEHNR and CDR2 FQNEAQ (reference sequence). The CDR3 region has the DNA TGTGCCAGCAGCTTAGTCGACAATGGGAAAGCTTTCTTT. Amino acids: CASSLVDNGKAFF. The whole variable domain, remainder taken from reference TRBV7-9 and TRBJ1-1, is DTGVSQNPRHKITKRGQNVTFRCDPISEHNRLYWYRQTLGQGPEFLTYFQNEAQLEKSRLLSDRFSAERPKGSFSTLEIQRTEQGDSAMYLCASSLVDNGKAFFGQGTRLTVV.

This clonotype was observed many times. The rearrangement joins TRBV5-4 to TRBJ2-2; D call uncertain. Germline assignment: CDR1 SGHNT and CDR2 YYREEE (reference sequence). Trimming pared 4 bases from V and 2 bases from J, leaving 3 bases between. The CDR3 loop spans 12 amino acids. Written as DNA, the CDR3 is TGTGCCAGCAGCATTAACACCGGGGAGCTGTTTTTT. Amino acids: CASSINTGELFF.

The rearrangement uses TRBV7-9 and TRBJ2-7; a weak D match, TRBD1 (5 bases). The CDR3 is 14 amino acids. Per germline, CDR1 SEHNR and CDR2 FQNEAQ (reference sequence). The V and J ends lost 5 bases and 5 bases respectively, with 16 bases between them. CDR3 bases: TGTGCCAGCAGCCCCAGCCACAGGTTCAACGAGCAGTACTTC. Its translation: CASSPSHRFNEQYF.

This chain links TRBV12-3 or TRBV12-4 with TRBJ1-6, with D perhaps matching TRBD1 (5 bases). The CDR3 is 13 residues long. V lost 5 bases and J lost 8, with 10 bases in between. The CDR3, as DNA: TGTGCCAGCAGTATTCGACAGTATTCACCCCTCCACTTT. It encodes CASSIRQYSPLHF.

This chain uses TRBV5-1 with TRBJ2-4, with TRBD1 as a possible D gene (6 bases). Trimming took 4 bases from V and 0 from J, leaving 14 bases between them. Germline loops: CDR1 SGHRS, CDR2 YFSETQ. The CDR3 runs 16 residues. CDR3: CASSPGQSLAKNIQYF. The CDR3 bases are TGCGCCAGCAGCCCCGGACAGTCGCTAGCCAAAAACATTCAGTACTTC.

This clonotype appeared a few times. A read error is likely, as this CDR3 ends without the conserved phenylalanine or tryptophan. It is unclear where the CDR3 begins or ends on the DNA, so no DNA is shown, and the CDR3 is as TCRdb lists it. The gene calls are TRBV11-2 and TRBJ2-3; the table gives TRBD2 as D, unverified against the DNA. Ends included, the CDR3 has 13 residues. Germline CDR1 reads SGHAT; CDR2 reads FQNNGV. The chain's CDR3 is CASSLELAGRVVV.

The gene calls are TRBV5-1 and TRBJ2-7; no reliable D call. Deletions cut 5 bases from V and 6 bases from J, with 9 bases between. Germline CDR1 is SGHRS and CDR2 is YFSETQ. This CDR3 is 11 amino acids long. CDR3 sequence (DNA): TGCGCCAGCAGTCGCGGAACCGAGCAGTACTTC. Its protein product is CASSRGTEQYF.

The chain uses TRBV5-1 and TRBJ2-7; D remains ambiguous. V lost 4 bases, J lost 2 bases, and 13 bases lay in between. Germline CDR1 SGHRS, CDR2 YFSETQ. The CDR3 runs 14 residues. Here the CDR3 reads CASSPSATTYEQYF. CDR3 DNA sequence: TGCGCCAGCAGCCCATCGGCGACCACCTACGAGCAGTACTTC.

A few counts support this clonotype. This rearrangement joins TRBV6-2 or TRBV6-3 to TRBJ2-5, with 8 nucleotides matching TRBD1. CDR3 length: 15 residues. Germline values: CDR1 MNHEY, CDR2 SVGEGT. Unmatched junction bases numbered 5, after V lost 1 base and J lost 4 bases. The CDR3 nucleotides are TGTGCCAGCAGTTACTACAGGACAGGGCGAGAGACCCAGTACTTC. It yields the protein CASSYYRTGRETQYF.